The clone carrying this T cell receptor beta chain was seen a handful of times. The germline V gene has CDR1 SGHTA and CDR2 FQGNSA. The CDR3 has 14 residues. V lost 5 bases and J 9 bases, leaving 18 bases between the germline ends. This sample is part of a study of response to subunit inactivated influenza vaccine. TCRdb re-called the RT-PCR reads through MiXCR, storing one row per CDR3 protein. In the table there are approximately 500,000 distinct CDR3 sequences, over 10% of which are singletons. This material consisted of PBMCs from blood, taken 40 to 50 days after vaccination. The sequence was collected from a man aged 50 to 60 who received an inactivated influenza vaccine. J is TRBJ2-3 and V is TRBV7-2; maybe TRBD2 (7 bases). The CDR3 protein is CASSPDRGGDTQYF. In nucleotides, the CDR3 is TGTGCCAGCAGCCCTGATAGAGGGGGGGACACGCAGTATTTT.